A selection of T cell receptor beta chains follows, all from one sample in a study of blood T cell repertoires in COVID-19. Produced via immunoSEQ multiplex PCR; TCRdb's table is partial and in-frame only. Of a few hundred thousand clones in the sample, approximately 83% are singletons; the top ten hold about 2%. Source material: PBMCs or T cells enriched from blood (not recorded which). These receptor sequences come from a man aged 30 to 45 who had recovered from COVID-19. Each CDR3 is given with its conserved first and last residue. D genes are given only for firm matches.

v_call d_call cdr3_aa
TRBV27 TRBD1 CASSPDRGAYEQYF
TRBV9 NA CASSVGAGRHNNSPLHF
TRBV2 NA CASSEGRRGLNTEAFF
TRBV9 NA CASSEQGGSSYEQYF
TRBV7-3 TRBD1 CASSSQGNSPLHF
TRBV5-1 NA CASSLEGQSTGELFF
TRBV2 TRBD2 CASSYAGANTGELFF
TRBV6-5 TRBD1 CASSTTGANTGELFF
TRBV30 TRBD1 CAWRGTGGVRHTGELFF
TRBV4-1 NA CASSQAGTPGRNYGYTF
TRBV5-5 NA CASSLTQNEQFF
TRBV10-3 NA CAISETQGLAGELFF
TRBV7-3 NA CASSLRAGSTDTQYF
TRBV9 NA CASSASVDTGELFF
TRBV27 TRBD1 CASRGGQGDNSPLHF
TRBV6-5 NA CASLKQETYEQYF
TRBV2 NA CASGVEGPGYEKLFF
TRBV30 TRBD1 CAWAGTGGIGELFF
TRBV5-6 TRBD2 CASTLAGGWDEQFF
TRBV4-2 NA CASSQGEHSGTEAFF
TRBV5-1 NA CATQETITDTQYF
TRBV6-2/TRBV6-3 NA CASSYSRYEQYF
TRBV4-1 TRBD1 CASSHPQDRAGETQYF
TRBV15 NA CATSPGQANTEAFF
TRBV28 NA CASSRQVWETQYF
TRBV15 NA CATSRAGYEQYF